This T cell receptor beta chain was observed in a study of radiotherapy plus CTLA-4 blockade in lung cancer. Turning to the study itself: Patients showed objective responses in around a sixth of cases and disease control in under 35%. Study results and caveats: TCR clones of tumor origin grew in blood after radiotherapy plus ipilimumab.

V lost 0 bases and J lost 1, with 10 bases in between. This CDR3 has 16 residues. Germline CDR1 and CDR2: MGHDK and SYGVNS. TCRdb's table, derived via immunoSEQ multiplex PCR, lists solely in-frame clones and lacks some. The sample has roughly 62,000 clones, approximately 80% seen once. As concerns this clone: Antigen: not known.

The V call is TRBV25-1, the J call TRBJ2-1, with D tentatively TRBD2 (6 bases). Sequenced material: peripheral blood, taken from a patient treated with radiotherapy plus ipilimumab. This TCR came from a human donor with non-small cell lung cancer who had a complete response to radiotherapy plus ipilimumab. CDR3 protein: CASSEYGGISYNEQFF. In DNA, the CDR3 is TGTGCCAGCAGTGAATATGGGGGGATATCCTACAATGAGCAGTTCTTC.